This T cell receptor beta chain was recorded in a study of a mutant IDH1 vaccine in newly diagnosed glioma. The wider study: Patients began vaccination 4-6 weeks after radiotherapy alone, or with temozolomide cycles. A roughly 60% male, 37.5% female split and a mean age of 40.4 years characterized treated patients. The earlier regimen, radiotherapy, temozolomide, or both, was most often both. General study points: Variations in leading peripheral T cell clonotypes appeared to have no connection with pseudoprogression.

This CDR3 region has 11 residues. Trimming shortened V by 5 bases and J by 7 bases, and 9 bases separated the two germline ends. In germline, CDR1 is GTSNPN, CDR2 SVGIG (reference sequence). The method was immunoSEQ multiplex PCR; TCRdb's version includes in-frame clones alone and lacks a portion of them. The data hold approximately 110,000 clones, with roughly 90% observed a single time. As to time point: week 11, during vaccination. A 20-mer mutant IDH1 peptide at 300 ug was injected subcutaneously with topical imiquimod. In the case of this clone: Its specificity is not known.

The sequence came from a woman in her forties or fifties with glioma. V and J are TRBV30 and TRBJ2-1; D remains unclear. The input for sequencing was PBMCs, taken from a glioma patient whose treatment included an IDH1 peptide vaccine. The CDR3 here is CAWGGRNEQFF. Here the CDR3 DNA reads TGTGCCTGGGGTGGAAGGAATGAGCAGTTCTTC.